The following is a T cell receptor beta chain sequence with its context. Its antigen is currently unknown. V gave up 6 bases and J gave up 8 bases; unmatched junction bases: 3. In germline, CDR1 is MNHNY, CDR2 SVGAGI (reference sequence). The CDR3 sequence is 12 residues long. Quantitative 5'-RACE was performed with molecular barcodes, and it yielded the TCR beta libraries. TCRdb passed the 5' RACE reads through MiXCR, listing each CDR3 protein once. Of a few hundred thousand distinct CDR3 sequences listed, over 15% are singletons. The data were obtained in a study of CD8 T cells in ankylosing spondylitis. Study-level findings and limits: A TCR beta motif of several highly homologous variants appeared characteristic of ankylosing spondylitis blood.

Sequencing was carried out using blood, either unsorted or a sorted T cell fraction (not recorded which). The origin of this receptor is a male donor with ankylosing spondylitis. The V call is TRBV6-6, the J call TRBJ2-1, with 8 bases fitting TRBD2. The CDR3 reads CASRSTSDEQFF. CDR3 sequence (DNA): TGTGCCAGCAGGTCGACTAGCGATGAGCAGTTCTTC.